This passage covers 26 T cell receptor beta chains from one sample sequenced in a study of Ad26.COV2.S vaccination and SARS-CoV-2 variants. Treatment: around 19 received Ad26.COV2.S at low or high dose, single or two shots; a few received placebo; per-sample allocation not given. The samples date from day 63 after the first vaccine or placebo injection. Clones were sequenced by immunoSEQ multiplex PCR, and TCRdb holds only the in-frame ones, with some missing. The data show 400,000 to 500,000 clones, roughly nine tenths seen once. The sequencing here drew on peripheral blood, taken in a trial of Ad26.COV2.S vaccine versus placebo. All receptors derive from a person between 18 and 59 years old who received the Ad26.COV2.S COVID-19 vaccine or a placebo.

The chain joins TRBV10-3 to TRBJ1-5, with D hard to call. V shed 4 bases and J shed 4 bases, with 11 bases lying between them. The CDR3 is 14 amino acids. The germline V gene has CDR1 ENHRY and CDR2 SYGVKD. The CDR3 region is CAISGALGNQPQHF. The DNA of the CDR3 is TGTGCCATCAGTGGGGCGTTAGGTAATCAGCCCCAGCATTTT.

This clone is a singleton in its sample. The chain uses TRBV30 and TRBJ2-2, with 8 bases fitting TRBD1. Germline CDR1 reads GTSNPN; CDR2 reads SVGIG (reference sequence). Germline trimming cut 4 bases from V and 7 bases from J; bases unmatched to any gene: 8. The CDR3 loop spans 14 amino acids. The CDR3 spells CAWTETGAGGELFF. CDR3 nucleotides: TGTGCCTGGACCGAGACAGGGGCGGGCGGGGAGCTGTTTTTT.

The CDR3 region has the DNA TGTGCCAGCACGACGGACAGAACTGGCTACACCTTC. This translates into CASTTDRTGYTF. This chain joins TRBV2 and TRBJ1-2; D may be TRBD1 (6 bases). The V end lost 7 bases, the J end lost 7 bases, and 13 bases lay between the germline ends. The CDR3 runs to 12 residues. Looked up from germline, CDR1 is SNHLY and CDR2 is FYNNEI.

This chain connects TRBV4-1 to TRBJ1-2; D is unresolved. With 6 bases removed from V and 2 bases from J, the gap between germline ends came to 16 bases. This CDR3 contains 15 residues. CDR1 is MGHRA and CDR2 is YSYEKL in the germline V gene. The CDR3 protein is CASSSVPRLNYGYTF. The CDR3 region has the DNA TGCGCCAGCAGTTCGGTACCCCGGCTAAACTATGGCTACACCTTC.

V gene TRBV3-1 (or the pseudogene TRBV3-2) combines with J gene TRBJ2-3, with D possibly being TRBD2 (7 bases). Germline lookup yields CDR1 LGHDT and CDR2 YNNKEL (reference sequence). The CDR3 sequence is 18 residues long. Trimming shortened V by 1 base and J by 4 bases, and 21 bases separated the two germline ends. The chain's CDR3 is CASSQGPGGRGWSDTQYF. The CDR3 DNA sequence: TGTGCCAGCAGCCAAGGCCCTGGGGGGCGGGGGTGGTCAGATACGCAGTATTTT.

The CDR3 nucleotides read TGTGCCAGCAGTTACACACGACAGAATCAGCCCCAGCATTTT. This translates into CASSYTRQNQPQHF. The chain is built from TRBV6-6 and TRBJ1-5, with D possibly matching TRBD1 (5 bases). Germline-derived CDR1 and CDR2 are MNHNY and SVGAGI (reference sequence). The V end was cut by 2 bases, the J end by 4 bases, with 9 bases between. The CDR3 has 14 amino acids.

V is TRBV2 and J is TRBJ1-6, with TRBD1 identical over 10 bases. The germline V gene has CDR1 SNHLY and CDR2 FYNNEI. Trimming removed 5 bases from V and 5 bases from J; junction bases left unmatched: 3. The CDR3 runs to 15 residues. The CDR3 reads CASSRQGAHNSPLHF. The CDR3 nucleotides read TGTGCCAGCAGTCGACAGGGGGCGCATAATTCACCCCTCCACTTT.

This clone was recorded a few times. V and J are TRBV5-6 and TRBJ2-7; the D gene could be TRBD1 or TRBD2 (6 bases each). This CDR3 region has 16 residues. The germline V gene encodes CDR1 SGHDT and CDR2 YYEEEE. Trimming pared 0 bases from V and 0 bases from J, leaving 13 bases between. The DNA for the CDR3 is TGTGCCAGCAGCTTGGGACCGAGGGGGGACTCCTACGAGCAGTACTTC. The encoded protein is CASSLGPRGDSYEQYF.

This chain uses TRBV7-3 with TRBJ2-3; the D gene could be TRBD1 or TRBD2 (5 bases each). Germline V gives CDR1 SGHTA, CDR2 FQGTGA. V gave up 8 bases and J gave up 3 bases, with 6 bases separating them. CDR3 size: 11 residues. DNA of the CDR3: TGTGCCAGCGGGACGACAGATACGCAGTATTTT. Translation gives CASGTTDTQYF.

The V call is TRBV6-4, the J call TRBJ1-2; 10 bases match TRBD1. The CDR3 totals 18 residues. Losses at the gene ends were 1 base for V and 4 bases for J; bases not matched to a gene: 12. CDR1 is MRHNA and CDR2 is SNTAGT in the germline V gene. CDR3 DNA sequence: TGTGCCAGCAGTGACTACGACCGCATCGGACAGGGGGTCTATGGCTACACCTTC. Protein sequence: CASSDYDRIGQGVYGYTF.

The chain links TRBV19 to TRBJ2-5; 11 positions agree with TRBD2. Germline V lookup: CDR1 LNHDA, CDR2 SQIVND (reference sequence). The length of the CDR3 is 15 residues. Unmatched junction bases numbered 0, after V lost 2 bases and J lost 1 base. The CDR3 DNA reads TGTGCCAGTAGTATACTAGCGGGGGGCCAAGAGACCCAGTACTTC. Amino acids: CASSILAGGQETQYF.

As regards this clone: A read error may produce the germline difference seen at one junction end. The gene calls are TRBV6-5 and TRBJ1-1; D is uncertain. This CDR3 is 12 amino acids long. In germline, CDR1 is MNHEY, CDR2 SVGAGI. DNA for the CDR3: TGCCTCTCTTACCGGGGGAACACTGAAGCTTTCTTT. It yields the protein CLSYRGNTEAFF.

The CDR3 DNA follows: TGCGCCAGCAGCCAAGGGGACCCAAGCTTGGACACGAGCACCGGGGAGCTGTTTTTT. Translating gives CASSQGDPSLDTSTGELFF. The rearrangement links TRBV4-1 to TRBJ2-2; tentatively, D is TRBD1 or TRBD2 (5 bases each). V lost 1 base and J lost 4, with 22 bases in between. This CDR3 spans 19 amino acids. Germline V lookup: CDR1 MGHRA, CDR2 YSYEKL.

This sequence joins TRBV11-2 and TRBJ1-1; D uncertain. Trimming stripped 5 bases from V and 4 bases from J, with 20 bases between. The CDR3 totals 16 residues. Germline V CDR1 and CDR2: SGHAT, FQNNGV. The CDR3 sequence: CASSPPPGPRGTEAFF. The CDR3 DNA sequence: TGTGCCAGCAGCCCACCCCCAGGCCCGAGAGGCACTGAAGCTTTCTTT.

The chain is built from TRBV3-1 (or the pseudogene TRBV3-2) and TRBJ2-4; either TRBD1 or TRBD2 may supply D (5 bases each). CDR3 size: 23 residues. Deletions cut 1 base from V and 0 bases from J, with 31 bases between. CDR1 and CDR2 (germline): LGHDT, YNNKEL (reference sequence). The CDR3: CASSQGRAGRDAKGALAKNIQYF. CDR3 DNA: TGTGCCAGCAGCCAAGGCCGGGCGGGCAGGGACGCTAAGGGAGCTCTAGCCAAAAACATTCAGTACTTC.

V gene TRBV12-3 or TRBV12-4 combines with J gene TRBJ1-1; D may be TRBD1 (5 bases). Trimming stripped 6 bases from V and 8 bases from J, with 13 bases between. The CDR3 is 12 residues long. The CDR3 coding sequence is TGTGCCAGCAGCCCTCCAGAGGGGGAAGCTTTCTTT. This translates into CASSPPEGEAFF.

V usage is TRBV6-5 and J usage is TRBJ2-5; the match to TRBD2 covers 8 bases. From germline, CDR1 is MNHEY and CDR2 SVGAGI. The CDR3 is 15 residues long. Losses at the gene ends were 11 bases for V and 4 bases for J; bases not matched to a gene: 15. The CDR3: CASALGLGPPETQYF. CDR3 DNA: TGTGCCTCCGCCCTGGGACTAGGGCCCCCAGAGACCCAGTACTTC.

The chain carries TRBV18 and TRBJ2-1; TRBD2 aligns across 8 bases. The CDR3 runs to 18 residues. Germline CDR1 KGHSH, CDR2 LQKENI. Trimming took 4 bases from V and 2 from J; bases not matched to a gene: 13. The CDR3 is CASSRVGGAVTTYNEQFF. The CDR3 bases are TGTGCCAGCTCACGGGTCGGGGGGGCCGTCACCACCTACAATGAGCAGTTCTTC.

The V and J genes are TRBV18 and TRBJ2-1; D ambiguous. The ends were cut back, 3 bases at V and 8 bases at J, with 14 bases in the middle. Germline lookup yields CDR1 KGHSH and CDR2 LQKENI. The CDR3 is 14 amino acids. This CDR3 is CASSPGLRVYEQFF. In nucleotides, the CDR3 is TGTGCCAGCTCACCCGGGCTACGGGTGTATGAGCAGTTCTTC.

The chain combines TRBV11-2 with TRBJ2-5; D is perhaps TRBD2 (6 bases). The V end lost 2 bases, the J end lost 1 base, and 17 bases lay between the germline ends. The CDR3 sequence is 17 residues long. CDR1 is SGHAT, CDR2 FQNNGV, per germline. The CDR3, as DNA: TGTGCCAGCAGCTTAATGGGGACTGGTGAATTCCAAGAGACCCAGTACTTC. Translating it yields CASSLMGTGEFQETQYF.

This clone has a handful of counts. The chain is built from TRBV10-1 and TRBJ1-5; possible D gene TRBD1, 5 bases. The germline V gene encodes CDR1 WNHNN and CDR2 SYGVQD (reference sequence). This CDR3 is built from 13 residues. Trimming removed 3 bases from V and 7 bases from J, with 10 bases in between. CDR3 nucleotides: TGCGCCAGCAGTGACCCGGGACGGCAGCCCCAGCATTTT. This gives the protein CASSDPGRQPQHF.

The V call is TRBV5-5, the J call TRBJ1-2, with 10 bases that match TRBD1. Trimming took 3 bases from V and 8 from J; bases not matched to a gene: 16. The V gene's germline CDR1 is SGHKS and CDR2 YYEKEE (reference sequence). This CDR3 spans 17 amino acids. Written as DNA, the CDR3 is TGTGCCAGCAGCTGGGGGACAGGGGCTAGGAGCAGCGAAGGCTACACCTTC. Protein sequence: CASSWGTGARSSEGYTF.

The rearrangement uses TRBV4-3 and TRBJ1-3; 7 nucleotides align to TRBD1. V shed 2 bases, J shed 2 bases, and the junction held 3 bases outside the gene matches. Germline V gene lookup returns CDR1 LGHNA and CDR2 YSLEER. The CDR3 sequence is 15 residues long. DNA for the CDR3: TGCGCCAGCAGCCAACGACAGGGACCTGGAAACACCATATATTTT. This gives the protein CASSQRQGPGNTIYF.

The rearrangement uses TRBV11-2 and TRBJ2-3; 10 positions match TRBD2. The V and J ends lost 6 bases and 4 bases, in that order; junction bases with no gene match: 10. This CDR3 has 16 amino acids. The germline V gene has CDR1 SGHAT and CDR2 FQNNGV. DNA of the CDR3: TGTGCCAGCAGTCGTCCGGGACTAGCGCGGGCAGATACGCAGTATTTT. Translating gives CASSRPGLARADTQYF.

J is TRBJ2-3 and V is TRBV19; TRBD2 is a possible D gene (6 bases). The germline V and J ends were trimmed by 8 bases and 3 bases, with 18 bases remaining between them. The CDR3 covers 15 residues. Germline loops: CDR1 LNHDA, CDR2 SQIVND (reference sequence). CDR3 loop: CASLSGETGTDTQYF. CDR3 DNA sequence: TGTGCCAGTTTATCGGGGGAGACGGGGACAGATACGCAGTATTTT.

The rearrangement uses TRBV7-9 and TRBJ2-3; D call uncertain. The CDR3 is made up of 13 amino acids. The V end was cut by 5 bases, the J end by 6 bases, with 12 bases between. The germline CDR1 and CDR2 sequences are SEHNR and FQNEAQ (reference sequence). Written as DNA, the CDR3 is TGTGCCAGCAGCAGACTCCCCTCGGATACGCAGTATTTT. Translated: CASSRLPSDTQYF.